The sequence of this T cell receptor beta chain was determined in a study of neoadjuvant nivolumab and ipilimumab in lung cancer. Germline lookup yields CDR1 MNHNS and CDR2 SASEGT. Trimming removed 3 bases at V and 2 bases at J, with 8 bases between. The CDR3 covers 13 residues. Profiled with immunoSEQ multiplex PCR; TCRdb holds only in-frame clones, not every one. The sample includes several thousand clones, roughly 89% seen only once; the top ten take around 2.4%. This clonotype was sampled from an adult with non-small cell lung cancer. Some clones in this sample may be carry-over from other donors' samples. This specimen was tumor tissue, taken after neoadjuvant nivolumab, alone or with ipilimumab, at or shortly before surgery. The chain recombines TRBV6-1 with TRBJ2-7; no firm D call. The CDR3 sequence is CASSEVPAYEQYF. CDR3 sequence (DNA): TGTGCCAGCAGTGAGGTTCCGGCCTACGAGCAGTACTTC.